These 19 T cell receptor beta chains were sequenced from one sample in a study of cytomegalovirus exposure and HLA in healthy donors. PCR was performed using 60 Vbeta and 13 Jbeta primers. Here immunoSEQ multiplex PCR was the method, and the copy in TCRdb shows in-frame clones only, minus some. The table records 100,000 to 130,000 clones, about 74% of them present only once. Sequencing used PBMCs. The source is a woman in her thirties or forties in good health and CMV-seropositive.

The chain uses TRBV10-3 and TRBJ2-6, with D perhaps TRBD2 (6 bases). CDR3 length: 17 amino acids. Between the trimmed V and J ends, which lost 11 bases and 0 bases, there was a span of 20 bases. Germline V lookup: CDR1 ENHRY, CDR2 SYGVKD. The CDR3 coding sequence is TGTGCCGTGTCCGGGAGCCAAGTAATCTCTGGGGCCAACGTCCTGACTTTC. Protein product: CAVSGSQVISGANVLTF.

This clone occurred a few times. This sequence joins TRBV4-3 and TRBJ1-2; D call uncertain. CDR3 length: 14 amino acids. The V end was cut by 0 bases, the J end by 0 bases, with 5 bases between. CDR1 and CDR2 from the germline V gene are LGHNA and YSLEER. The CDR3 is CASSQDRANYGYTF. The CDR3 nucleotides are TGCGCCAGCAGCCAAGATCGGGCTAACTATGGCTACACCTTC.

The chain links TRBV2 to TRBJ2-3, with D unresolved. V lost 6 bases and J lost 11, with 15 bases in between. CDR3 size: 12 residues. The germline gives CDR1 SNHLY, CDR2 FYNNEI. The CDR3 is CASSPTPILQYF. Written as DNA, the CDR3 is TGTGCCAGCAGCCCAACTCCGATCTTGCAGTATTTT.

This chain links TRBV7-6 with TRBJ1-2; D is unresolved. Germline loops: CDR1 SGHVS, CDR2 FNYEAQ. This CDR3 spans 13 amino acids. V was trimmed by 5 bases and J by 7 bases, leaving 14 bases between them. CDR3 nucleotides: TGTGCCAGCAGCCACCCCGGGATCGGTGGCTACACCTTC. This gives the protein CASSHPGIGGYTF.

CDR3 sequence reads: CAWIWTGNNEQFF. DNA of the CDR3: TGTGCCTGGATCTGGACAGGGAACAATGAGCAGTTCTTC. V gene TRBV30 combines with J gene TRBJ2-1, with 8 bases fitting TRBD1. V was pared by 4 bases and J by 5 bases, with 4 bases of the junction left unmatched. The CDR3 sequence is 13 residues long. The germline V gene has CDR1 GTSNPN and CDR2 SVGIG (reference sequence).

This clone was seen only a few times. The chain recombines TRBV15 with TRBJ1-6; TRBD1 might be the D (5 bases). V gave up 0 bases and J gave up 7 bases, with 7 bases separating them. CDR1 and CDR2 (germline): LNHNV, YYDKDF (reference sequence). This CDR3 is built from 14 residues. CDR3: CATSRDTGNSPLHF. The CDR3 DNA sequence: TGTGCCACCAGCAGAGACACAGGAAATTCACCCCTCCACTTT.

This chain joins TRBV5-4 and TRBJ2-5, with D uncertain. V dropped 6 bases and J dropped 1 base, with 19 bases sitting between them. The CDR3 totals 16 residues. CDR1 SGHNT and CDR2 YYREEE come from the germline V gene (reference sequence). CDR3: CASTTALGSSQETQYF. The CDR3 region has the DNA TGTGCCAGCACTACGGCCCTAGGATCGTCCCAAGAGACCCAGTACTTC.

The CDR3 DNA follows: TGTGCCAGCGGGGCTAGCGGAAGCACAGATACGCAGTATTTT. Its translation is CASGASGSTDTQYF. The chain uses TRBV9 and TRBJ2-3; 7 nucleotides agree with TRBD2. J was trimmed by 0 bases and V by 7 bases; bases with no gene match: 5. There are 14 residues in the CDR3. Germline V gene data show CDR1 as SGDLS and CDR2 as YYNGEE.

The chain carries TRBV13 and TRBJ2-7, with TRBD1 matching over 7 bases. This CDR3 is 20 amino acids long. Per the germline V gene, CDR1 is PRHDT and CDR2 is FYEKMQ (reference sequence). The V gene end was trimmed by 1 base and the J gene end by 0 bases; junction bases not matched to a gene: 18. CDR3: CASSLVNPTALQGSSYEQYF. CDR3 DNA: TGTGCCAGCAGCTTAGTAAATCCGACGGCCCTACAGGGGAGCTCCTACGAGCAGTACTTC.

This rearrangement joins TRBV30 to TRBJ1-2; D gene unclear. Trimming cost V 4 bases and J 6 bases, with 9 bases left between them. CDR3 length: 11 amino acids. Germline V lookup: CDR1 GTSNPN, CDR2 SVGIG (reference sequence). In nucleotides, the CDR3 is TGTGCCTGGACCCCCGGGAATGGCTACACCTTC. Protein: CAWTPGNGYTF.

This clone was detected once. The chain joins TRBV5-1 to TRBJ2-5; 7 positions match TRBD2. CDR1 SGHRS and CDR2 YFSETQ come from the germline V gene. This CDR3 region has 14 residues. With V trimmed by 2 bases and J by 1 base, 2 bases remained unmatched. As DNA, the CDR3 is TGCGCCAGCAGCTTACTAGCGCTCCAAGAGACCCAGTACTTC. Translating gives CASSLLALQETQYF.

The J gene is TRBJ2-3, the V gene TRBV5-1; D is unresolved. V lost 0 bases and J lost 2, with 10 bases in between. The CDR3 extends over 15 amino acids. Germline assignment: CDR1 SGHRS and CDR2 YFSETQ. The DNA for the CDR3 is TGCGCCAGCAGCTTGGTGTGGGCTTCCACAGATACGCAGTATTTT. Translation: CASSLVWASTDTQYF.

The chain links TRBV30 to TRBJ2-2; D is uncertain. Per germline, CDR1 GTSNPN and CDR2 SVGIG (reference sequence). The germline V and J ends were trimmed by 3 bases and 6 bases, with 11 bases remaining between them. This CDR3 spans 13 amino acids. CDR3 in amino acids: CAWSPGIPGELFF. The CDR3 nucleotides are TGTGCCTGGAGCCCAGGAATCCCCGGGGAGCTGTTTTTT.

The chain links TRBV18 to TRBJ1-5, with 7 bases fitting TRBD1. CDR3 length: 15 amino acids. CDR1 KGHSH and CDR2 LQKENI come from the germline V gene. The ends lost 2 bases at V and 10 bases at J; junction bases unmatched: 11. CDR3 nucleotide sequence: TGTGCCAGCTCACCAACCGGGACAGTGATCCGACCCCAGCATTTT. Encoded protein: CASSPTGTVIRPQHF.

The gene calls are TRBV7-8 and TRBJ1-1; TRBD1 agrees at 7 bases. CDR1 SGHVS and CDR2 FQNEAQ come from the germline V gene. The CDR3 consists of 16 residues. V lost 5 bases and J lost 3; bases outside the gene matches: 12. The CDR3 DNA sequence: TGTGCCAGCAGCCACCGGGACAGTGATTATTACACTGAAGCTTTCTTT. Translating it yields CASSHRDSDYYTEAFF.

The chain carries TRBV2 and TRBJ2-7, with a weak D call TRBD1 (5 bases). The germline V gene encodes CDR1 SNHLY and CDR2 FYNNEI. V was trimmed by 8 bases and J by 2 bases, leaving 10 bases between them. CDR3 length: 12 residues. The CDR3 nucleotides read TGTGCCAGCGGCAGGGATACCTACGAGCAGTACTTC. Protein product: CASGRDTYEQYF. Full variable domain (rest looked up from reference TRBV2 and TRBJ2-7): EPEVTQTPSHQVTQMGQEVILRCVPISNHLYFYWYRQILGQKVEFLVSFYNNEISEKSEIFDDQFSVERPDGSNFTLKIRSTKLEDSAMYFCASGRDTYEQYFGPGTRLTVT.

The V call is TRBV7-9, the J call TRBJ2-7; D is undetermined. The CDR3 is 13 residues long. The V and J ends lost 3 bases and 0 bases respectively, with 6 bases between them. Per germline, CDR1 SEHNR and CDR2 FQNEAQ (reference sequence). For the CDR3, the DNA is TGTGCCAGCAGCTTCGCGAGCTCCTACGAGCAGTACTTC. It codes for CASSFASSYEQYF.

This clone was detected once. This chain joins TRBV5-1 and TRBJ2-7, with 8 bases matching TRBD1. The germline V gene encodes CDR1 SGHRS and CDR2 YFSETQ. V shed 3 bases, J shed 3 bases, and the junction held 5 bases outside the gene matches. The CDR3 runs to 14 residues. The CDR3 nucleotides are TGCGCCAGCAGCTCGCTGACAGGGGACTACGAGCAGTACTTC. Protein: CASSSLTGDYEQYF.

The rearrangement joins TRBV9 to TRBJ2-1; 9 nucleotides line up with TRBD1. The germline CDR1 and CDR2 sequences are SGDLS and YYNGEE. The CDR3 extends over 15 amino acids. V was pared by 3 bases and J by 1 base, with 2 bases of the junction left unmatched. In DNA form, the CDR3 reads TGTGCCAGCAGCGGGGGACAGGGTTCCTACAATGAGCAGTTCTTC. This gives the protein CASSGGQGSYNEQFF. The full variable domain, its missing parts supplied by reference TRBV9 and TRBJ2-1, is DSGVTQTPKHLITATGQRVTLRCSPRSGDLSVYWYQQSLDQGLQFLIQYYNGEERAKGNILERFSAQQFPDLHSELNLSSLELGDSALYFCASSGGQGSYNEQFFGPGTRLTVL.